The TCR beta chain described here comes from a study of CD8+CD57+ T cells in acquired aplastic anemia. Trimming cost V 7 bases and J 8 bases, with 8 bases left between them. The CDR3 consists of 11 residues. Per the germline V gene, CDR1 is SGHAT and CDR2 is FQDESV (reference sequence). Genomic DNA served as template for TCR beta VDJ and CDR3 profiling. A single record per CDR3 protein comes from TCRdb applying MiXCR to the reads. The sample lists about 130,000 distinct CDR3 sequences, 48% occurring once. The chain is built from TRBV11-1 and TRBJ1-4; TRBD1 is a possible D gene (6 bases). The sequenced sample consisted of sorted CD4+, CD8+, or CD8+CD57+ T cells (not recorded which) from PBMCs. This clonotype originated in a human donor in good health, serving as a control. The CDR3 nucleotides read TGTGCCAGCACCCAGGGGGAAAAACTGTTTTTT. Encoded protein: CASTQGEKLFF.